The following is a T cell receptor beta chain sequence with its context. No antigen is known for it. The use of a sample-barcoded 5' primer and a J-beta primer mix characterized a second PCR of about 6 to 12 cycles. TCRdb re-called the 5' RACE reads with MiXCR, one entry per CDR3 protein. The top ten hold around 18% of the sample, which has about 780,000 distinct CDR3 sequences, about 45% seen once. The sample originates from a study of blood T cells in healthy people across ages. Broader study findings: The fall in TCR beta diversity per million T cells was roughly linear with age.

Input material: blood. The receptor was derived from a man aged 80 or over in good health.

CDR3 nucleotides: TGTGCCAGCAGTCTCCTCCGAGACGGGACAGACAATCAGCCCCAGCATTTT. It yields the protein CASSLLRDGTDNQPQHF. The rearrangement links TRBV12-3 or TRBV12-4 to TRBJ1-5; TRBD1 agrees at 7 bases. J lost 3 bases, V lost 5 bases, and 13 bases had no gene match. The CDR3 covers 17 residues.